This T cell receptor (beta chain) was obtained from a study of naive and memory T cell subsets. General study points: The RNA method is potentially sensitive to activation and differentiation changes.

An oligonucleotide containing a UMI was ligated to the 3' end of TCR cDNA. Adult healthy volunteers gave 2.5 ml peripheral blood for whole-blood RNA. In its sample, this clonotype was seen many times. Its antigen is undetermined. Trimming stripped 10 bases from V and 0 bases from J, with 22 bases between. This CDR3 is built from 16 residues. CDR1 ENHRY and CDR2 SYGVKD come from the germline V gene. The SP2 primer and nested alpha and beta constant region primers amplified ligated cDNA in four rounds. TCRdb re-analysed the 5' RACE reads in MiXCR, keeping a single row per CDR3 protein. The sample shows roughly 48,000 distinct CDR3 sequences, approximately 4.5% of them seen only once.

The V call is TRBV10-3, the J call TRBJ2-7, with no clear D. The TCR comes from a female donor in good health. In DNA form, the CDR3 reads TGTGCCACCCAAGGGCTCAGGATCTCAGGCTCCTACGAGCAGTACTTC. This translates into CATQGLRISGSYEQYF.